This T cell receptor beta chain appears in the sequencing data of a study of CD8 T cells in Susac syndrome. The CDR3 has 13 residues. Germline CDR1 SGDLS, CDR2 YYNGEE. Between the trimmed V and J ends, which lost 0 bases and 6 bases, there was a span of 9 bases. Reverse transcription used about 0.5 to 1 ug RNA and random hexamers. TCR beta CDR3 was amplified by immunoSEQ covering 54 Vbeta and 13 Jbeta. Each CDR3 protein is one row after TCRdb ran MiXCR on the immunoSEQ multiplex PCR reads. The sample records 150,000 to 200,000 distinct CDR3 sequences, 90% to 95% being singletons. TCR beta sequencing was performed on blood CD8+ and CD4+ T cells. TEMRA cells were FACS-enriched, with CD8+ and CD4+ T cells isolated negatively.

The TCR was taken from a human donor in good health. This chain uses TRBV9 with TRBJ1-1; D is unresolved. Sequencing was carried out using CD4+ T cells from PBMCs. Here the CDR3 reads CASSVGIRSEAFF. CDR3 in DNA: TGTGCCAGCAGCGTAGGGATTCGTTCTGAAGCTTTCTTT.